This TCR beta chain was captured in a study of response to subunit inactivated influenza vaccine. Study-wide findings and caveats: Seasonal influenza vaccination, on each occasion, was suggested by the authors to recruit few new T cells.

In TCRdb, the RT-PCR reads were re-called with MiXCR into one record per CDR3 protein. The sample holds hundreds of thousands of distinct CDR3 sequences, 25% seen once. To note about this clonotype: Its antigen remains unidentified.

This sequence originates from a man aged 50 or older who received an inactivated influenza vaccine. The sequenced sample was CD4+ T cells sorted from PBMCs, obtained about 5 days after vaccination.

The CDR3 loop reads CASSLAGITEAFF. CDR3 coding DNA: TGCGCCAGCAGCTTGGCGGGGATCACTGAAGCTTTCTTT. The V gene is TRBV5-1, the J gene TRBJ1-1, with unresolved D. Germline assignment: CDR1 SGHRS and CDR2 YFSETQ. This CDR3 spans 13 amino acids. Trimming took off 0 bases at V and 4 bases at J, with 7 bases between the two ends.